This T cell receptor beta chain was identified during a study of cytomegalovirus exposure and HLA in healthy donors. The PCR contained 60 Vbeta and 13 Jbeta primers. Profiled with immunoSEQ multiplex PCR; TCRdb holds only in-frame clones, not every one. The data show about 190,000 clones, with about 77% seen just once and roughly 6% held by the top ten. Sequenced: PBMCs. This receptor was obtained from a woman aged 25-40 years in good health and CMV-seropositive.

For the CDR3, the DNA is TGCGCCAGCAGCCGAAGCGTTGTCATGAACACTGAAGCTTTCTTT. Protein sequence: CASSRSVVMNTEAFF. The chain couples TRBV4-3 to TRBJ1-1; D gene ambiguous. CDR1 LGHNA and CDR2 YSLEER come from the germline V gene. This CDR3 has 15 residues. V lost 4 bases and J 0 bases, leaving 12 bases between the germline ends.